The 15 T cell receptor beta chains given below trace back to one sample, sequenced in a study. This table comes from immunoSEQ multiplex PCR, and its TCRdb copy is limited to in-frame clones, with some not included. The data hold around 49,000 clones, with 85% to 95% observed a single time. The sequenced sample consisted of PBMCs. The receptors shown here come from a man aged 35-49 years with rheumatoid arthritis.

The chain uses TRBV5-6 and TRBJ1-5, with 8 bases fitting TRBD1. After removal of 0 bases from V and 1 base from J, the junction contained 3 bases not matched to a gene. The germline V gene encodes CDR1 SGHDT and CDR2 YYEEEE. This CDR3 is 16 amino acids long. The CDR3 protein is CASSLAGTGSNQPQHF. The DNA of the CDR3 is TGTGCCAGCAGCTTGGCAGGGACAGGAAGCAATCAGCCCCAGCATTTT.

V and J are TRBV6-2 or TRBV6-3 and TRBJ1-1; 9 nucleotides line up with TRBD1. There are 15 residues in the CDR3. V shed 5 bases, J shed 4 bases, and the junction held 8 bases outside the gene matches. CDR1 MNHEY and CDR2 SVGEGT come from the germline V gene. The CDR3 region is CASSPDRGGFTEAFF. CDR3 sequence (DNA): TGTGCCAGCAGTCCCGACAGGGGGGGTTTCACTGAAGCTTTCTTT.

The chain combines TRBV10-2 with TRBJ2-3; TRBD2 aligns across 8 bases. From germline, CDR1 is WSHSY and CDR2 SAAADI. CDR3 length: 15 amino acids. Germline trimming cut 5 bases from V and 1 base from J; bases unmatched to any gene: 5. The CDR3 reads CASSSGGGGTDTQYF. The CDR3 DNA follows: TGCGCCAGCAGTAGCGGGGGAGGGGGCACAGATACGCAGTATTTT.

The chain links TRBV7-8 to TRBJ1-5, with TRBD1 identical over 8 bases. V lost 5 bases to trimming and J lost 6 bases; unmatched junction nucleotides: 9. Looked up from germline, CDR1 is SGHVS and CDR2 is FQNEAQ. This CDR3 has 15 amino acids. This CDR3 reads CASSPEATGVQPQHF. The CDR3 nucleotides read TGTGCCAGCAGCCCAGAGGCGACAGGGGTTCAGCCCCAGCATTTT.

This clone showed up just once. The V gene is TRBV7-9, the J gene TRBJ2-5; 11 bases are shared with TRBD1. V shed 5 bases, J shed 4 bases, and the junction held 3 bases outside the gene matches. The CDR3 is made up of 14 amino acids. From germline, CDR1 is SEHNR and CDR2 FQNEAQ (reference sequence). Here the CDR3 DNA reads TGTGCCAGCAGCGGGGGACAGGGGGGAGAGACCCAGTACTTC. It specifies CASSGGQGGETQYF.

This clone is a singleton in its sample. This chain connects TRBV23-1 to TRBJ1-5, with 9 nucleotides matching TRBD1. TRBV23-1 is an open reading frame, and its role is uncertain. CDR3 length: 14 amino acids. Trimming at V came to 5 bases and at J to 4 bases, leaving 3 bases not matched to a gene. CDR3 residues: CASSRTGVNQPQHF. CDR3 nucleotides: TGCGCCAGCAGTAGGACAGGGGTAAATCAGCCCCAGCATTTT.

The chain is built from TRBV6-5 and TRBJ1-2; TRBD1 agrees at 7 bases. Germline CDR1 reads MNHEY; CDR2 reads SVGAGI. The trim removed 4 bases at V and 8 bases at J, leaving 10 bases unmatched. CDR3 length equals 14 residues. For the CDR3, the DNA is TGTGCCAGCAGTTCCTCCCGGACAGGACGAGGCTACACCTTC. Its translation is CASSSSRTGRGYTF.

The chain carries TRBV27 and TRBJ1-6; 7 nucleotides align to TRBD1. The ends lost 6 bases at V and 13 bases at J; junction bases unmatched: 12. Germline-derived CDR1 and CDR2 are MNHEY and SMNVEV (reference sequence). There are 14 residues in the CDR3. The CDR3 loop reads CASSLDRVIFPLHF. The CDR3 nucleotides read TGTGCCAGCAGCCTAGACAGGGTGATCTTTCCCCTCCACTTT.

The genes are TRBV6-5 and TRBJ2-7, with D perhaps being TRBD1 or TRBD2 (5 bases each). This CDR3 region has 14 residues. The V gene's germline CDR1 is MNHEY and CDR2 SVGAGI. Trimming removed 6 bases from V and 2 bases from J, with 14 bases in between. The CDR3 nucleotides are TGTGCCAGCAGCCAGGGACGGGAACCCTACGAGCAGTACTTC. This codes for CASSQGREPYEQYF.

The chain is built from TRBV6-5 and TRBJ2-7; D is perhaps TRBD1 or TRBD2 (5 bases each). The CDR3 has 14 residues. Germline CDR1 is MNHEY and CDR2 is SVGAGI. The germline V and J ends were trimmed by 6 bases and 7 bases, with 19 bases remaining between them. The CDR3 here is CASSPGPVFREQYF. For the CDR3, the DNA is TGTGCCAGCAGCCCGGGACCTGTTTTTAGGGAGCAGTACTTC.

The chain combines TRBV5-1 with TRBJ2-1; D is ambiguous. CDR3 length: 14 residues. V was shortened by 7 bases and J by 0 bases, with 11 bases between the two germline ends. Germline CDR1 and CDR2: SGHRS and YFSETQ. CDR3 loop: CASALSSSYNEQFF. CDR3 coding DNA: TGCGCCAGCGCCTTATCGAGCTCCTACAATGAGCAGTTCTTC.

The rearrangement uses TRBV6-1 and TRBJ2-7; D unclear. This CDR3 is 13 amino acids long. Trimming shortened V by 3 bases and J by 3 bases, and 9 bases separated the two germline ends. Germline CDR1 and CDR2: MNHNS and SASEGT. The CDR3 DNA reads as TGTGCCAGCAGTGACCAGACCCACTACGAGCAGTACTTC. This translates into CASSDQTHYEQYF.

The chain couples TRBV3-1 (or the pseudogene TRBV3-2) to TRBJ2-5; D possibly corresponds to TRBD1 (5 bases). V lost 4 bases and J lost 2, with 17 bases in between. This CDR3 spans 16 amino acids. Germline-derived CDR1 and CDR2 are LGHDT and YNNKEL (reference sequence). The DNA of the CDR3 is TGTGCCAGCAGCCCAGGGAACCAGTGGGGTCAAGAGACCCAGTACTTC. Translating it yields CASSPGNQWGQETQYF.

In nucleotides, the CDR3 is TGTGCCTGGGCGGGGGGTGAAGCTTTCTTT. Protein: CAWAGGEAFF. This chain links TRBV30 with TRBJ1-1; a possible D gene is TRBD1 (5 bases). The V and J ends lost 5 bases and 7 bases respectively, with 8 bases between them. This CDR3 has 10 residues. Germline V gives CDR1 GTSNPN, CDR2 SVGIG (reference sequence).

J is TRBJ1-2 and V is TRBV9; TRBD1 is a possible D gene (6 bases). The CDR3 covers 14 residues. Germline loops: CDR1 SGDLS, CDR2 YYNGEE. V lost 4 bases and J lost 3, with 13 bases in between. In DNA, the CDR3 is TGTGCCAGCAGCCTCACAGGGAGTTACTATGGCTACACCTTC. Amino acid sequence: CASSLTGSYYGYTF.